This T cell receptor beta chain appears in the sequencing data of a study of low-dose radiotherapy and immunotherapy resistance in tumors (dated by TCRdb to between 2022 and 2023). Background on the whole study: In Cohort 1, 0.5 Gy per fraction was delivered every 2 weeks, and a total PTV dose of 6.5 Gy was prescribed. For Cohort 2, the dose was 1 Gy per fraction given every two weeks, adding up to 13 Gy in total across 26 weeks. Nivolumab and ipilimumab were both given intravenously, with nivolumab at a 240 mg flat dose every two weeks and ipilimumab at 1 mg/kg every six weeks. Cyclophosphamide 200 mg/m2 was administered intravenously every two weeks, one day before each radiation and immunotherapy administration. Starting on cycle 1 day 1, patients took 300 mg of aspirin by mouth once a day for four cycles. The trial did not randomize participants into treatment groups. The translational analysis covered eight patients: three from the first dose cohort and the first five from the second dose cohort.

Per the publication, the time point label means: before trial treatment. The donors took part in RACIN, a single-arm, phase I, dose-escalation trial that combined nivolumab, ipilimumab, aspirin, low-dose cyclophosphamide and low-dose radiotherapy. To be eligible, a patient needed to have an advanced solid tumor that was TIL-negative. In this sample, this clonotype turned up many times. Which antigen it targets is not known. There are no base qualities to consult, and no much larger clone falls within one base. First-strand cDNA was synthesized using Superscript III and a set of TRAV- and TRBV-specific primers, so that both TCRalpha and TCRbeta chains were covered. TCRs were amplified with Phusion for approximately 18 PCR cycles, with a constant-region primer paired with the adapter attached to the V primers. Amplification of the isolated mRNA was done with the MessageAmp II aRNA Amplification Kit, which involved a 16-hour in vitro transcription at 37 degrees C. The Dynabeads mRNA DIRECT Purification Kit was used to isolate the mRNA for TCR sequencing. A second approximately 25-cycle Phusion PCR added indexed Illumina adapters, and products were purified with AMPure XP beads. An Illumina MiniSeq instrument was used to deep-sequence the TCRalpha and TCRbeta libraries. On the study's bioinformatics: Using custom Perl scripts, TCR sequences encoding the same protein were pooled, out-of-frame sequences were removed, and the abundance of each clonotype was computed. Any TCR sequence supported by only a single read was excluded from analysis. Repertoire metrics included Shannon entropy, Gini index, clonality, richness, and frequency of TCRs shared between repertoires. TCRdb reprocessed the public reads (quality trimming at Q25 with fastp, clone calling with MiXCR) and kept in-frame beta chains. Records with the same CDR3 protein are collapsed into one entry carrying the most frequent genes and DNA. These V and J calls originate from TCRdb's pipeline instead of the authors' own analysis. The sample table lists 85,000 to 95,000 distinct CDR3 sequences, 9.4% of them with a count of one. Roughly 1% of the sample rests with the top ten.

V has 4 bases trimmed and J has 1 base trimmed; junction bases matching no gene number 7. Based on the germline V gene, the CDR1 and CDR2 sequences are SQVTM and ANQGSEA. The cysteine opens and the phenylalanine closes a CDR3 of 15 amino acids. Only the CDR3 DNA is retained, 45 bases long and in frame from the first base. This sequence originates from a male donor with prostate cancer. Sequencing was performed on PBMCs, taken before treatment. The chain employs TRBV29-1 and TRBJ2-7; a stretch of 10 junction bases matches TRBD2. The CDR3 is CSVGPQLAGSYEQYF. The nucleotides are TGCAGCGTTGGGCCACAACTAGCGGGATCCTACGAGCAGTACTTC.